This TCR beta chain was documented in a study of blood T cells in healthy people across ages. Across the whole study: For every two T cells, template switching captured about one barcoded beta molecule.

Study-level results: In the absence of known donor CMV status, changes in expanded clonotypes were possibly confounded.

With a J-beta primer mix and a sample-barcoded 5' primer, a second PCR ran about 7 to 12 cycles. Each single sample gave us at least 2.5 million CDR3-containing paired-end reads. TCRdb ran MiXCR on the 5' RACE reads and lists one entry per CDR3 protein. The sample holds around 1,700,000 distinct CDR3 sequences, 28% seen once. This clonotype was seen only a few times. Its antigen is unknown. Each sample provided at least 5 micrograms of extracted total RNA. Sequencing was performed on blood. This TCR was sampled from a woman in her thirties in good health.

DNA for the CDR3: TGTGCCAGCAGGATGAGAGGGGAGACCCAGTACTTC. It encodes CASRMRGETQYF. V usage is TRBV6-5 and J usage is TRBJ2-7; maybe TRBD2 (5 bases). Gene TRBJ2-5 matches the end of the DNA better, so the J call may be wrong. The CDR3 extends over 12 amino acids. Germline loops: CDR1 MNHEY, CDR2 SVGAGI.